This T cell receptor (beta chain) was found in a study of blood T cell repertoires in COVID-19. Overall study context: The United States, Italy and Spain provided the acute and convalescent COVID-19 samples. Sample material is recorded as cDNA or gDNA derived from T cells, B-cell-depleted T cells, or PBMCs.

In the original workflow: Estimates of nucleated cell counts were drawn from the amplification of reference gene primers. Sequencing used immunoSEQ multiplex PCR; TCRdb keeps in-frame clones, though not all of them. The DNA gave D and trimming, while V, J and clone size come from that table. The table records roughly 150,000 clones, about 86% of them present only once. Deletions cut 7 bases from V and 6 bases from J, with 12 bases between. This CDR3 has 13 amino acids. CDR1 and CDR2 from the germline V gene are LNHDA and SQIVND (reference sequence). This clonotype was obtained from a woman of 80 years or more with acute or convalescent COVID-19. This chain joins TRBV19 and TRBJ2-2; TRBD2 might be the D (6 bases). Sequencing was done on a sample of peripheral blood. The CDR3 is CASIEGGAGELFF. In nucleotides, the CDR3 is TGTGCCAGTATCGAGGGAGGAGCCGGGGAGCTGTTTTTT.